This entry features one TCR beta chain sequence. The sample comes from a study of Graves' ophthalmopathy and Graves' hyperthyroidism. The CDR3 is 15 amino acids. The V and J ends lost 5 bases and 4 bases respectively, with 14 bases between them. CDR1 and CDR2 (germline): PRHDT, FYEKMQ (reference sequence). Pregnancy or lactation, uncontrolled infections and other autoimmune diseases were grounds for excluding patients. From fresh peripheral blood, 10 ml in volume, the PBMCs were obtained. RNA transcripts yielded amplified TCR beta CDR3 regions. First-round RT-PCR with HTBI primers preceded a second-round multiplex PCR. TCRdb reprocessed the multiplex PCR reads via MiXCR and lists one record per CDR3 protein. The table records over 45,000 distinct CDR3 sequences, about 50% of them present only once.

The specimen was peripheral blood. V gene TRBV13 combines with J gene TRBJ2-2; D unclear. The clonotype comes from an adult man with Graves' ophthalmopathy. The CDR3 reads CASSRSVGFTGELFF. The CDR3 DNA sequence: TGTGCCAGCAGCCGGTCGGTCGGGTTCACCGGGGAGCTGTTTTTT.